These T cell receptor beta chains were read from a single sample in a study of beta chain features in type 1 diabetes. TCRdb's table, derived via immunoSEQ multiplex PCR, lists solely in-frame clones and lacks some. Found here are 60,000 to 75,000 clones, just under 50% of them singletons; the top ten hold about 0.7%. Sequenced sample: central memory CD4+ T cells from blood. These receptors originate from a man younger than 40 with type 1 diabetes. The CDR3 runs from the conserved cysteine through the conserved F or W. Each record gives: D gene, V gene, J gene, clone size, CDR3 DNA, CDR3 protein. D genes are given only for firm matches. Size values are once, few and many counts, or a class for expanded clones, and some rows have none.

d_call: -
v_call: TRBV4-1
j_call: TRBJ2-2
clone_size: -
cdr3_nt: TGCGCCAGCAGCCAACCCCAGAACACCGGGGAGCTGTTTTTT
cdr3_aa: CASSQPQNTGELFF

d_call: TRBD1
v_call: TRBV11-3
j_call: TRBJ2-5
clone_size: -
cdr3_nt: TGTGCCAGCAGCAAGACAGGGGGAGTAGAGACCCAGTACTTC
cdr3_aa: CASSKTGGVETQYF

d_call: -
v_call: TRBV5-1
j_call: TRBJ2-5
clone_size: -
cdr3_nt: TGCGCCAGCAGCAAGGGGATGCGTGAGGAAGAGACCCAGTACTTC
cdr3_aa: CASSKGMREEETQYF

d_call: TRBD2
v_call: TRBV28
j_call: TRBJ2-7
clone_size: -
cdr3_nt: TGTGCCAGCAGTTTATCCTCCCGGACTAGCGGGAGATTGTTTGGGGGCTCCTACGAGCAGTACTTC
cdr3_aa: CASSLSSRTSGRLFGGSYEQYF

d_call: TRBD1
v_call: TRBV30
j_call: TRBJ2-3
clone_size: -
cdr3_nt: TGTGCCTGGAGGACAGGGAGCACAGATACGCAGTATTTT
cdr3_aa: CAWRTGSTDTQYF

d_call: -
v_call: TRBV29-1
j_call: TRBJ1-1
clone_size: few
cdr3_nt: TGCAGCGTTGTGGCAGGGACAAACACTGAAGCTTTCTTT
cdr3_aa: CSVVAGTNTEAFF

d_call: TRBD2
v_call: TRBV7-9
j_call: TRBJ2-7
clone_size: -
cdr3_nt: TGTGCCAGCAGCATTAGCGGGAGCGTCAACGAGCAGTACTTC
cdr3_aa: CASSISGSVNEQYF

d_call: TRBD1
v_call: TRBV5-1
j_call: TRBJ1-5
clone_size: -
cdr3_nt: TGCGCCAGCAGCCAGGGGACAGGGAGTCAGCCCCAGCATTTT
cdr3_aa: CASSQGTGSQPQHF

d_call: -
v_call: TRBV2
j_call: TRBJ1-5
clone_size: -
cdr3_nt: TGTGCCAGCAGTGAGGCAGATCTCAATCAGCCCCAGCATTTT
cdr3_aa: CASSEADLNQPQHF

d_call: -
v_call: TRBV27
j_call: TRBJ1-3
clone_size: -
cdr3_nt: TGTGCCAGCAGTGACGCTCGCAGAGGGGGAAACACCATATATTTT
cdr3_aa: CASSDARRGGNTIYF

d_call: TRBD1
v_call: TRBV5-1
j_call: TRBJ1-2
clone_size: -
cdr3_nt: TGCGCCAGCAGCTCCCAGGGGGGTATCGATGGCTACACCTTC
cdr3_aa: CASSSQGGIDGYTF

d_call: TRBD2
v_call: TRBV30
j_call: TRBJ2-7
clone_size: -
cdr3_nt: TGTGCCTGTACAGGGACTAGCTCCTACGAGCAGTACTTC
cdr3_aa: CACTGTSSYEQYF

d_call: TRBD1
v_call: TRBV11-2
j_call: TRBJ1-3
clone_size: -
cdr3_nt: TGTGCCAGCAGAGGGGGCTCAGGAAACACCATATATTTT
cdr3_aa: CASRGGSGNTIYF

d_call: -
v_call: TRBV2
j_call: TRBJ2-1
clone_size: few
cdr3_nt: TGTGCCAGCAGCCCCCCTAGCGCGACCTACAATGAGCAGTTCTTC
cdr3_aa: CASSPPSATYNEQFF

d_call: TRBD1
v_call: TRBV5-1
j_call: TRBJ2-3
clone_size: -
cdr3_nt: TGCGCCAGCAGCTTGGCTGGTCAGGGGGCCACAGATACGCAGTATTTT
cdr3_aa: CASSLAGQGATDTQYF

d_call: -
v_call: TRBV29-1
j_call: TRBJ1-2
clone_size: few
cdr3_nt: TGCAGCGCAGGGTCCCAGGAAAGCTATGGCTACACCTTC
cdr3_aa: CSAGSQESYGYTF

d_call: -
v_call: TRBV18
j_call: TRBJ1-1
clone_size: once
cdr3_nt: TGTGCCAGCTCACCATCTTCCAGGGCCGCCCGTGAAGCTTTCTTT
cdr3_aa: CASSPSSRAAREAFF

d_call: TRBD1
v_call: TRBV27
j_call: TRBJ2-3
clone_size: -
cdr3_nt: TGTGCCAGCAGTTTATCGTGGGACAGGGGGCGAAATACGCAGTATTTT
cdr3_aa: CASSLSWDRGRNTQYF

d_call: -
v_call: TRBV30
j_call: TRBJ1-2
clone_size: -
cdr3_nt: TGTGCCTGGAGGCGGGGGGTTACCTCTTATGGCTACACCTTC
cdr3_aa: CAWRRGVTSYGYTF

d_call: TRBD1
v_call: TRBV4-1
j_call: TRBJ1-5
clone_size: -
cdr3_nt: TGCGCCAGCAGCCAAGACCAGGACAGGGGGAATCAGCCCCAGCATTTT
cdr3_aa: CASSQDQDRGNQPQHF

d_call: TRBD1
v_call: TRBV6-1
j_call: TRBJ1-1
clone_size: -
cdr3_nt: TGTGCCAGCCGTCAGGGGGATATGAACACTGAAGCTTTCTTT
cdr3_aa: CASRQGDMNTEAFF

d_call: -
v_call: TRBV30
j_call: TRBJ2-3
clone_size: -
cdr3_nt: TGTGCCTGGAGTCCCTTGCGGGGACGCACAGATACGCAGTATTTT
cdr3_aa: CAWSPLRGRTDTQYF

d_call: -
v_call: TRBV10-2
j_call: TRBJ1-3
clone_size: -
cdr3_nt: TGCGCCAGCAGTTCTTCTCGGGATTCTGGAAACACCATATATTTT
cdr3_aa: CASSSSRDSGNTIYF

d_call: -
v_call: TRBV2
j_call: TRBJ2-2
clone_size: -
cdr3_nt: TGTGCCAGCAGACAGGTTCCTGGGGAGCTGTTTTTT
cdr3_aa: CASRQVPGELFF

d_call: TRBD1
v_call: TRBV7-2
j_call: TRBJ2-5
clone_size: -
cdr3_nt: TGTGCCAGCAGCTTCCGACAGGGTCAAGAGACCCAGTACTTC
cdr3_aa: CASSFRQGQETQYF

d_call: TRBD2
v_call: TRBV2
j_call: TRBJ2-5
clone_size: -
cdr3_nt: TGTGCCAGCAGTGCTAGCGGGGTACCCGCGACCCAGTACTTC
cdr3_aa: CASSASGVPATQYF

d_call: TRBD2
v_call: TRBV29-1
j_call: TRBJ2-7
clone_size: few
cdr3_nt: TGCAGCGTTGAAGAAAGAAGCGGGGGGACCTACGAGCAGTACTTC
cdr3_aa: CSVEERSGGTYEQYF

d_call: -
v_call: TRBV30
j_call: TRBJ1-5
clone_size: -
cdr3_nt: TGTGCCTGGAGTTCGGCAGGGAATCAGCCCCAGCATTTT
cdr3_aa: CAWSSAGNQPQHF

d_call: TRBD1
v_call: TRBV6-4
j_call: TRBJ2-2
clone_size: -
cdr3_nt: TGTGCCAGCAGTGCGGAAGGGGGCAGAAACACCGGGGAGCTGTTTTTT
cdr3_aa: CASSAEGGRNTGELFF

d_call: TRBD1
v_call: TRBV5-1
j_call: TRBJ1-3
clone_size: -
cdr3_nt: TGCGCCAGCACCCGACAGGGGCAAGAAGGCACCATATATTTT
cdr3_aa: CASTRQGQEGTIYF

d_call: TRBD1
v_call: TRBV4-2
j_call: TRBJ2-1
clone_size: -
cdr3_nt: TGTGCCAGCAGCCAAGAACCGCTGCTTTCCGGGACAGGGTATGTTGAGCAGTTCTTC
cdr3_aa: CASSQEPLLSGTGYVEQFF

d_call: -
v_call: TRBV5-1
j_call: TRBJ1-6
clone_size: -
cdr3_nt: TGCGCCAGCAGCGATGGTTGGGGGGATTCACCCCTCCACTTT
cdr3_aa: CASSDGWGDSPLHF

d_call: TRBD1
v_call: TRBV6-5
j_call: TRBJ1-1
clone_size: -
cdr3_nt: TGTGCCAGCACCACTCTTCAGGGGGCGCACACTGAAGCTTTCTTT
cdr3_aa: CASTTLQGAHTEAFF

d_call: -
v_call: TRBV5-4
j_call: TRBJ2-3
clone_size: -
cdr3_nt: TGTGCCAGCAGCTCGGGGGATACGCAGTATTTT
cdr3_aa: CASSSGDTQYF

d_call: -
v_call: TRBV2
j_call: TRBJ1-5
clone_size: -
cdr3_nt: TGTGCCAGCAAGACCGGGGGAAGCAATCAGCCCCAGCATTTT
cdr3_aa: CASKTGGSNQPQHF

d_call: -
v_call: TRBV7-8
j_call: TRBJ2-1
clone_size: once
cdr3_nt: TGTGCCAGCAGCAAAGGGGGTAGGATTTACAATGAGCAGTTCTTC
cdr3_aa: CASSKGGRIYNEQFF

d_call: TRBD2
v_call: TRBV6-5
j_call: TRBJ2-1
clone_size: -
cdr3_nt: TGTGCCAGCAGTTACGGGACTAGCGGCCTCCAGGAGCAGTTCTTC
cdr3_aa: CASSYGTSGLQEQFF

d_call: -
v_call: TRBV7-9
j_call: TRBJ1-6
clone_size: few
cdr3_nt: TGTGCCAGCAGCCCCGGGTCGGGGAATTCACCCCTCCACTTT
cdr3_aa: CASSPGSGNSPLHF

d_call: TRBD2
v_call: TRBV7-9
j_call: TRBJ2-2
clone_size: -
cdr3_nt: TGTGCCAGCAGAACCGGGACTAGCGGGGGGAAGAGCGGGGAGCTGTTTTTT
cdr3_aa: CASRTGTSGGKSGELFF

d_call: TRBD1
v_call: TRBV2
j_call: TRBJ2-7
clone_size: -
cdr3_nt: TGTGCCAGCAGTCAGGACAGGGGACTTAACGAGCAGTACTTC
cdr3_aa: CASSQDRGLNEQYF

d_call: TRBD1
v_call: TRBV5-1
j_call: TRBJ2-7
clone_size: -
cdr3_nt: TGCGCCAGCAGCCGTTCAGGGGACAGCTCCTACGAGCAGTACTTC
cdr3_aa: CASSRSGDSSYEQYF

d_call: -
v_call: TRBV5-5
j_call: TRBJ1-5
clone_size: few
cdr3_nt: TGTGCCAGCAGCCAAGACATAAGCGGTAGCAATCAGCCCCAGCATTTT
cdr3_aa: CASSQDISGSNQPQHF

d_call: TRBD2
v_call: TRBV4-1
j_call: TRBJ2-5
clone_size: -
cdr3_nt: TGCGCCAGCAGCCAAGCCCGTGGACTAGCGGGAGTCTCTGACCAAGAGACCCAGTACTTC
cdr3_aa: CASSQARGLAGVSDQETQYF

d_call: TRBD1
v_call: TRBV11-2
j_call: TRBJ2-1
clone_size: -
cdr3_nt: TGTGCCAGCAGTACGGATGGGACAGGGGACAATGAGCAGTTCTTC
cdr3_aa: CASSTDGTGDNEQFF

d_call: -
v_call: TRBV2
j_call: TRBJ1-5
clone_size: few
cdr3_nt: TGTGCCAGCAGACGGGAGTCTCAGCCCCAGCATTTT
cdr3_aa: CASRRESQPQHF

d_call: -
v_call: TRBV7-8
j_call: TRBJ1-3
clone_size: once
cdr3_nt: TGTGCCAGCAGCTTAGACAGAAACACCATATATTTT
cdr3_aa: CASSLDRNTIYF

d_call: TRBD1
v_call: TRBV29-1
j_call: TRBJ2-6
clone_size: few
cdr3_nt: TGCAGCGTAGGACAGGGGGGCTCTGGGGCCAACGTCCTGACTTTC
cdr3_aa: CSVGQGGSGANVLTF

d_call: TRBD1
v_call: TRBV2
j_call: TRBJ2-7
clone_size: -
cdr3_nt: TGTGCCAGTAGGGGACAGGGGAAGTACGAGCAGTACTTC
cdr3_aa: CASRGQGKYEQYF

d_call: -
v_call: TRBV5-1
j_call: TRBJ1-2
clone_size: -
cdr3_nt: TGCGCCAGCGCCCCCGTGGGTCAGCGGAATGGCTACACCTTC
cdr3_aa: CASAPVGQRNGYTF

d_call: -
v_call: TRBV4-2
j_call: TRBJ1-1
clone_size: -
cdr3_nt: TGTGCCAGCAGCCAAACAGGGTTAATGAACACTGAAGCTTTCTTT
cdr3_aa: CASSQTGLMNTEAFF